A selection of T cell receptor beta chains follows, all from one sample in a study of blood T cell repertoires in COVID-19. Data came from immunoSEQ multiplex PCR; TCRdb stores just in-frame clones and leaves some out. Of approximately 670,000 clones listed, more than 80% are singletons. Sequenced input: peripheral blood. The receptors come from a woman aged 18-35 years with acute or convalescent COVID-19. Both conserved end residues are part of each CDR3. Fields, in order: J gene, D gene, V gene, clone size, CDR3 DNA, CDR3 protein. A D gene is named only where the DNA matches it firmly. Size tells how often a clone was seen (once, few, many) or the class of an expanded clone, and some rows leave it out.

TRBJ2-2 NA TRBV7-5 NA TGTGCCAGAAGCCATACAAACACCGGGGAGCTGTTTTTT CARSHTNTGELFF
TRBJ2-2 NA TRBV7-9 NA TGTGCCAGCAGCTTAAGGGCGGTTGGACGGGGATTCACCGGGGAGCTGTTTTTT CASSLRAVGRGFTGELFF
TRBJ2-7 NA TRBV11-2 NA TGTGCCAGCAGCCTACACTTCGGGGGGCCCGGCGAGCAGTACTTC CASSLHFGGPGEQYF
TRBJ1-5 NA TRBV19 once TGTGCCAGTAGTATAATCGACAGCTTGGGCAATCAGCCCCAGCATTTT CASSIIDSLGNQPQHF
TRBJ1-2 NA TRBV11-2 NA TGTGCCAGCAGCTTAGGTGTGCGTCGGGGCTACACCTTC CASSLGVRRGYTF
TRBJ1-2 NA TRBV19 NA TGTGCCACCTCCAGGGAGGGTCGCCCCATTTATGGCTACACCTTC CATSREGRPIYGYTF
TRBJ2-7 TRBD1 TRBV13 once TGTGCCAGCAGCATGGGACAGGGGGGCTCCTACGAGCAGTACTTC CASSMGQGGSYEQYF
TRBJ1-2 NA TRBV27 few TGTGCCAGCAGTTTAGGCGGCCCACTCTATGGCTACACCTTC CASSLGGPLYGYTF
TRBJ2-1 NA TRBV18 NA TGTGCCAGCTCACCACCCACTTTACGATCCGGTGAGCAGTTCTTC CASSPPTLRSGEQFF
TRBJ2-3 NA TRBV1 NA TGCACCAGCAGCCACCCCATACCCCTAGTCTCAGATACGCAGTATTTT CTSSHPIPLVSDTQYF
TRBJ2-7 TRBD2 TRBV27 NA TGTGCCAGCAGTTTATCGGGGGGGACCTCCTACGAGCAGTACTTC CASSLSGGTSYEQYF
TRBJ1-2 TRBD1 TRBV10-3 few TGTGCCATCAGTCCCTCTCCGGGACAGGGCGCTGGAGGGGGCTACACCTTC CAISPSPGQGAGGGYTF
TRBJ2-7 NA TRBV5-1 NA TGCGCCAGCAGCTTTAAGAGTTCCTACGAGCAGTACTTC CASSFKSSYEQYF
TRBJ1-1 NA TRBV6-4 NA TGTGCCAGCAGTTCAACAGCGAACACTGAAGCTTTCTTT CASSSTANTEAFF
TRBJ1-6 TRBD1 TRBV5-6 NA TGTGCCAGCAGCTTACTGACAGGGTCCTCCTATAATTCACCCCTCCACTTT CASSLLTGSSYNSPLHF
TRBJ1-5 NA TRBV6-5 once TGTGCCAGCAGTTACCGACACAATAGCAATCAGCCCCAGCATTTT CASSYRHNSNQPQHF
TRBJ1-2 TRBD1 TRBV2 NA TGTGCCAGCAGGAACCGCGACAGGGGTAACGGCTACACCTTC CASRNRDRGNGYTF
TRBJ1-2 NA TRBV5-5 NA TGTGCCAGCAGCTTGTACGAGGGCTATGGCTACACCTTC CASSLYEGYGYTF
TRBJ1-2 NA TRBV24-1 once TGTGCCACCAGTCAGGGATATGGCTACACCTTC CATSQGYGYTF
TRBJ1-5 TRBD1 TRBV5-1 NA TGCGCCAGCAGCTTGACCCCACAGGGGGCGGATCAGCCCCAGCATTTT CASSLTPQGADQPQHF
TRBJ1-5 NA TRBV10-2 few TGCGCCAGCAGTGAGACAGGATACCAGCCCCAGCATTTT CASSETGYQPQHF
TRBJ2-7 NA TRBV4-1 NA TGCGCCAGCAGCCAAGGGGAAATGGGTAGACCGGGGGAGCAGTACTTC CASSQGEMGRPGEQYF
TRBJ2-5 TRBD2 TRBV5-1 once TGCGCCAGCAGCAGAACTAGCGTGGGTGAGACCCAGTACTTC CASSRTSVGETQYF
TRBJ2-3 NA TRBV23-1 NA TGCGCCAGTCGGGACACAGATACGCAGTATTTT CASRDTDTQYF
TRBJ1-1 NA TRBV2 NA TGTGCCAGCCGGGTAACGGCGAACACTGAAGCTTTCTTT CASRVTANTEAFF
TRBJ1-2 NA TRBV12-3/TRBV12-4 NA TGTGCCAGCAGTCCGAGTAAATATGGCTACACCTTC CASSPSKYGYTF
TRBJ1-2 TRBD1 TRBV7-2 NA TGTGCCAGCAGCTTCTGGACAGGGAACTATGGCTACACCTTC CASSFWTGNYGYTF
TRBJ2-5 TRBD1 TRBV4-1 NA TGCGCCAGCAGCCAAAGGGGTGGGGACAGGGGGCCGGAGACCCAGTACTTC CASSQRGGDRGPETQYF
TRBJ2-7 TRBD1 TRBV13 once TGTGCCAGCAGCATCCTCCGGGACAGCCCCTACGAGCAGTACTTC CASSILRDSPYEQYF
TRBJ2-5 NA TRBV5-4 NA TGTGCCAGCAGCTTGAGTCCACAGGGCGGAGAGACCCAGTACTTC CASSLSPQGGETQYF
TRBJ1-1 NA TRBV6-1 NA TGTGCCAGCAGTGAAGGGCCAAAAGCTTTCTTT CASSEGPKAFF
TRBJ2-7 NA TRBV6-5 NA TGTGCCAGCTCCCTCCGGACAGAGGCCTACGAGCAGTACTTC CASSLRTEAYEQYF
TRBJ2-7 TRBD2 TRBV14 few TGTGCCAGCAGCCAGCAGGGACTAGGCGGGGACGAGCAGTACTTC CASSQQGLGGDEQYF
TRBJ1-2 NA TRBV6-4 few TGTGCCAGCAGTGACGGGGGGACTGCTTATGGCTACACCTTC CASSDGGTAYGYTF
TRBJ2-5 NA TRBV29-1 NA TGCAGCGTAGCGAGGGAGACCCAGTACTTC CSVARETQYF
TRBJ2-7 NA TRBV13 NA TGTGCCAGCAGCTTCCGACACCTCTCCTTCTACGAGCAGTACTTC CASSFRHLSFYEQYF
TRBJ2-1 TRBD2 TRBV12-5 NA TGTGCTAGTGGTTCCCGACTAGCGAGGTACAATGAGCAGTTCTTC CASGSRLARYNEQFF
TRBJ2-3 TRBD2 TRBV9 NA TGTGCCAGCCAAGGGGTTAGCGGGTCTAGCACAGATACGCAGTATTTT CASQGVSGSSTDTQYF
TRBJ2-6 NA TRBV6-1 NA TGTGCCAGCAGTGCGCTAGTAGGTGGCAGGGGCTCTGGGGCCAACGTCCTGACTTTC CASSALVGGRGSGANVLTF
TRBJ1-5 TRBD1 TRBV15 NA TGTGCCACCAGCAGAGATGTGGTGGACAGGGGCCATCAGCCCCAGCATTTT CATSRDVVDRGHQPQHF
TRBJ2-1 TRBD2 TRBV5-4 NA TGTGCCAGCAGCCTCAAGCGGGGCGACAATGAGCAGTTCTTC CASSLKRGDNEQFF
TRBJ1-1 TRBD1 TRBV28 NA TGTGCCAGCAGTGCCAGACAGGGCGGACGGGTCACTGAAGCTTTCTTT CASSARQGGRVTEAFF
TRBJ2-3 NA TRBV5-6 NA TGTGCCAGCAATAAGGGAGACACAGATACGCAGTATTTT CASNKGDTDTQYF
TRBJ2-7 NA TRBV11-3 NA TGTGCCAGCAGCTTAGACGGACATCCTACCTCCGAGCAGTACTTC CASSLDGHPTSEQYF
TRBJ2-1 NA TRBV9 once TGTGCCAGCAGCGCCCCGGGACTCAACTACAATGAGCAGTTCTTC CASSAPGLNYNEQFF
TRBJ2-3 NA TRBV21-1 NA TGTGCTCTTCGTAGCACAGATACGCAGTATTTT CALRSTDTQYF
TRBJ2-5 TRBD1 TRBV19 NA TGTGCCAGTAGTATAGGGGGACAGGGGGCGATGGAGACCCAGTACTTC CASSIGGQGAMETQYF
TRBJ2-7 TRBD1 TRBV24-1 NA TGTGCCACCAGTGAGAAGACAGGGCTGGGAACCTACGAGCAGTACTTC CATSEKTGLGTYEQYF
TRBJ1-6 NA TRBV3-1/TRBV3-2 NA TGTGCCAGCAGCCAAGTTGGGGGGGGCAGGTCGAATTCACCCCTCCACTTT CASSQVGGGRSNSPLHF
TRBJ1-5 TRBD1 TRBV19 NA TGTGCCAGTATAGGGGGCTATCAGCCCCAGCATTTT CASIGGYQPQHF
TRBJ1-5 NA TRBV19 NA TGTGCCAGTAGTAGGCAGGGGAGCAATCAGCCCCAGCATTTT CASSRQGSNQPQHF
TRBJ2-2 NA TRBV6-2/TRBV6-3 NA TGTGCCAGCAGTTACGCGGGGGCCTACACCGGGGAGCTGTTTTTT CASSYAGAYTGELFF
TRBJ2-7 TRBD1 TRBV2 NA TGTGCCAGCAGTCCCACAGGGGGTTCCTACGAGCAGTACTTC CASSPTGGSYEQYF
TRBJ1-2 NA TRBV9 once TGTGCCAGCAGCGCTCCCACAGGGAACCTGGACTATGGCTACACCTTC CASSAPTGNLDYGYTF
TRBJ1-2 TRBD1 TRBV5-1 NA TGCGCCAGCAGCGCCCGAACCCGGGACAGGGTAGGGATCCGCTTC CASSARTRDRVGIRF
TRBJ1-2 NA TRBV13 NA TGTGCCAGCAGCTTCAGGACACCCGACCATGGCTACACCTTC CASSFRTPDHGYTF
TRBJ2-1 TRBD1 TRBV25-1 NA TGTGCCAGCAGTGCACCGGGACAGGGACACAATGAGCAGTTCTTC CASSAPGQGHNEQFF
TRBJ2-2 TRBD2 TRBV3-1/TRBV3-2 NA TGTGCCAGCAGCCAAAGCGGGGGCTCCGGGGAGCTGTTTTTT CASSQSGGSGELFF
TRBJ2-7 NA TRBV4-3 once TGCGCCAGCAGCCAAGACGAGGGGGTCACCTACGAGCAGTACTTC CASSQDEGVTYEQYF
TRBJ1-2 TRBD1 TRBV6-5 NA TGTGCCAGCAGGTTGGACAGGTCCTATGGCTACACCTTC CASRLDRSYGYTF